The 23 T cell receptor beta chains below were found in one sample sequenced in a study of liver allograft versus peripheral blood T cells. Study background: In transplanted livers, T cell receptor repertoires were compared with those found in the recipients' peripheral blood.

TCRdb ran MiXCR on the reads and lists one entry per CDR3 protein. The sample consists of approximately 12,000 distinct CDR3 sequences, roughly 23% of them appearing once. These receptors all come from a human patient who had a liver transplant. Some T cells may be graft donor cells.

This clonotype is medium-sized (0.01 to 0.1%) in the sample. The chain is built from TRBV18 and TRBJ1-1, with a tentative D call TRBD1 (5 bases). Deletions cut 3 bases from V and 5 bases from J, with 13 bases between. CDR3 length: 14 amino acids. Germline V gene data show CDR1 as KGHSH and CDR2 as LQKENI. CDR3 DNA sequence: TGTGCCAGCTCACCCCTGGGGGGGGGAACTGAAGCTTTCTTT. It specifies CASSPLGGGTEAFF.

This clonotype appeared a few times. The chain uses TRBV19 and TRBJ1-1; weak D call: TRBD1 (6 bases). V dropped 6 bases and J dropped 2 bases, with 19 bases sitting between them. Germline V lookup: CDR1 LNHDA, CDR2 SQIVND (reference sequence). The CDR3 extends over 16 amino acids. The chain's CDR3 is CASRYRVTRGNTEAFF. CDR3 DNA: TGTGCCAGTAGGTACAGGGTGACTCGGGGCAACACTGAAGCTTTCTTT.

This clonotype qualifies as medium-sized. The rearrangement uses TRBV6-5 and TRBJ2-1, with 8 bases identical to TRBD2. The CDR3 sequence is 20 residues long. Germline CDR1 MNHEY, CDR2 SVGAGI. V dropped 2 bases and J dropped 6; count of bases not matched to a gene: 21. The CDR3 protein is CASSYTVGVAGFFRSNEQFF. The CDR3 DNA reads TGTGCCAGCAGTTACACCGTTGGGGTAGCGGGATTCTTTAGGAGCAATGAGCAGTTCTTC.

This clonotype appeared a few times. The chain carries TRBV6-5 and TRBJ1-1, with 7 bases fitting TRBD1. There are 16 residues in the CDR3. The trim removed 5 bases at V and 0 bases at J, leaving 9 bases unmatched. Germline CDR1 reads MNHEY; CDR2 reads SVGAGI. This CDR3 reads CASSKYRGIMNTEAFF. CDR3 DNA sequence: TGTGCCAGCAGTAAATACAGGGGAATCATGAACACTGAAGCTTTCTTT.

In its sample, this clonotype is medium-sized. V is TRBV18 and J is TRBJ1-1, with a tentative D call TRBD1 (6 bases). The V end lost 3 bases, the J end lost 2 bases, and 16 bases lay between the germline ends. CDR3 length: 16 amino acids. Germline lookup yields CDR1 KGHSH and CDR2 LQKENI. The CDR3 sequence is CASSPTPRTDNTEAFF. In nucleotides, the CDR3 is TGTGCCAGCTCACCGACGCCACGGACAGATAACACTGAAGCTTTCTTT.

The V and J genes are TRBV20-1 and TRBJ2-3, with 8 bases aligning to TRBD2. The CDR3 is made up of 15 amino acids. Trimming cost V 3 bases and J 6 bases; bases outside gene matches: 11. Germline CDR1 DFQATT, CDR2 SNEGSKA (reference sequence). CDR3 in DNA: TGCAGTGCTAGCATTAGCGGGGCAACCTTGGATACGCAGTATTTT. Its protein is CSASISGATLDTQYF.

The chain has TRBV5-6 and TRBJ2-1; no definite D call. The CDR3 contains 15 residues. Germline-derived CDR1 and CDR2 are SGHDT and YYEEEE. Trimming left V 2 bases short and J 0 bases short, with 9 bases between. The CDR3 spells CASSFSVSSYNEQFF. The CDR3 coding sequence is TGTGCCAGCAGCTTCTCTGTGAGCTCCTACAATGAGCAGTTCTTC.

By share of the sample, this clonotype is medium-sized. The chain carries TRBV18 and TRBJ1-1; D remains ambiguous. Germline V gene lookup returns CDR1 KGHSH and CDR2 LQKENI. The V and J ends lost 1 base and 2 bases respectively, with 14 bases between them. CDR3 length: 16 amino acids. CDR3 coding DNA: TGTGCCAGCTCACCACAGCCCAACAGCTTTAACACTGAAGCTTTCTTT. It specifies CASSPQPNSFNTEAFF.

This clonotype rates as medium-sized. V and J are TRBV18 and TRBJ2-1, with D perhaps TRBD2 (6 bases). CDR3 length: 14 residues. The V end was cut by 4 bases, the J end by 5 bases, with 12 bases between. The germline CDR1 and CDR2 sequences are KGHSH and LQKENI. CDR3 nucleotides: TGTGCCAGCTCACGGGACTGGGGACACAATGAGCAGTTCTTC. This translates into CASSRDWGHNEQFF.

The rearrangement joins TRBV18 to TRBJ1-5; possible D gene TRBD1, 5 bases. Trimming removed 4 bases at V and 0 bases at J, with 16 bases between. This CDR3 contains 17 residues. Germline CDR1 KGHSH, CDR2 LQKENI. CDR3 loop: CASSRAAPRGSNQPQHF. As DNA, the CDR3 is TGTGCCAGCTCACGCGCCGCCCCTAGGGGTAGCAATCAGCCCCAGCATTTT.

This clonotype occurred a few times. V usage is TRBV5-5 and J usage is TRBJ1-2, with 9 nucleotides matching TRBD1. Germline loops: CDR1 SGHKS, CDR2 YYEKEE (reference sequence). This CDR3 spans 12 amino acids. After removal of 4 bases from V and 13 bases from J, the junction contained 8 bases not matched to a gene. The CDR3 is CASSGTGGPGTF. CDR3 DNA: TGTGCCAGCAGCGGCACAGGGGGCCCTGGCACCTTC.

The genes are TRBV7-2 and TRBJ2-7, with D possibly TRBD2 on 6 matching bases. Germline V gives CDR1 SGHTA, CDR2 FQGNSA. The CDR3 sequence is 15 residues long. The V gene lost 5 bases and the J gene lost 0 bases, with 14 bases spanning the gap. The CDR3 DNA sequence: TGTGCCAGCAGCCACTCCGGGACTCGCTCCTACGAGCAGTACTTC. This sequence encodes CASSHSGTRSYEQYF. The full variable domain, its missing parts supplied by reference TRBV7-2 and TRBJ2-7, is GAGVSQSPSNKVTEKGKDVELRCDPISGHTALYWYRQSLGQGLEFLIYFQGNSAPDKSGLPSDRFSAERTGGSVSTLTIQRTQQEDSAVYLCASSHSGTRSYEQYFGPGTRLTVT.

This clonotype occurred a few times. The chain joins TRBV6-2 or TRBV6-3 to TRBJ2-7; TRBD2 might be the D (7 bases). The germline V and J ends were trimmed by 7 bases and 3 bases, with 16 bases remaining between them. The CDR3 has 14 amino acids. Per germline, CDR1 MNHEY and CDR2 SVGEGT. The CDR3 sequence is CASTKGGSLYEQYF. CDR3 DNA sequence: TGTGCCAGCACCAAGGGGGGGTCCCTCTACGAGCAGTACTTC.

This clonotype is medium-sized in the sample. J is TRBJ2-7 and V is TRBV19; the D is unclear. There are 13 residues in the CDR3. Trimming shortened V by 6 bases and J by 7 bases, and 16 bases separated the two germline ends. In germline, CDR1 is LNHDA, CDR2 SQIVND (reference sequence). Written as DNA, the CDR3 is TGTGCCAGTAGCCCGACATGGGCACGAGAGCAGTACTTC. Translating gives CASSPTWAREQYF. Using reference TRBV19 and TRBJ2-7 for the parts outside the CDR3, the full variable domain is DGGITQSPKYLFRKEGQNVTLSCEQNLNHDAMYWYRQDPGQGLRLIYYSQIVNDFQKGDIAEGYSVSREKKESFPLTVTSAQKNPTAFYLCASSPTWAREQYFGPGTRLTVT.

This clonotype was seen once. A read error may explain this, as a much larger clone is one base away. V gene TRBV10-3 combines with J gene TRBJ2-7, with 10 bases fitting TRBD2. CDR1 ENHRY and CDR2 SYGVKD come from the germline V gene. CDR3 length: 15 residues. CDR3 nucleotide sequence: TGTGCCAGCAGTCCACGGGTAGCGGGAGGCTACGAGCAGTACTTC. This codes for CASSPRVAGGYEQYF.

V gene TRBV7-9 combines with J gene TRBJ2-1; D is uncertain. The CDR3 has 14 residues. Trimming took off 6 bases at V and 7 bases at J, with 16 bases between the two ends. Germline lookup yields CDR1 SEHNR and CDR2 FQNEAQ (reference sequence). Written as DNA, the CDR3 is TGTGCCAGCAGTGGGCCTTCTTCAAAAAATGAGCAGTTCTTC. Translation: CASSGPSSKNEQFF.

V and J are TRBV29-1 and TRBJ2-2; D not resolved. V lost 6 bases, J lost 0 bases, and 5 bases lay in between. From germline, CDR1 is SQVTM and CDR2 ANQGSEA. CDR3 size: 12 residues. The CDR3, as DNA: TGCAGCGTAGGGTCGAACACCGGGGAGCTGTTTTTT. This gives the protein CSVGSNTGELFF.

By share of the sample, this clonotype is medium-sized (0.01 to 0.1%). The rearrangement joins TRBV29-1 to TRBJ1-2, with TRBD1 identical over 10 bases. V lost 7 bases, J lost 2 bases, and 4 bases stayed unmatched. Germline V CDR1 and CDR2: SQVTM, ANQGSEA. CDR3 length: 13 residues. CDR3 residues: CSAVTGGNYGYTF. The CDR3 DNA reads TGCAGCGCCGTGACAGGGGGCAACTATGGCTACACCTTC.

By share of the sample, this clonotype is medium-sized. This chain connects TRBV7-2 to TRBJ2-7, with D perhaps TRBD2 (6 bases). Trimming removed 5 bases at V and 1 base at J, with 15 bases between. This CDR3 contains 15 residues. CDR1 is SGHTA and CDR2 is FQGNSA in the germline V gene. The CDR3: CASSLKSGYSYEQYF. The CDR3 DNA is TGTGCCAGCAGCCTCAAAAGCGGGTATTCCTACGAGCAGTACTTC.

Details on this clonotype: Since the CDR3 does not end with the conserved phenylalanine or tryptophan, this likely comes from a read error. No DNA is shown, since the ends of the CDR3 on it are uncertain; the CDR3 is the one TCRdb lists. J is TRBJ1-2 and V is TRBV10-3; TRBD1 reflects the table's D call only, with no check against the DNA. Germline lookup yields CDR1 ENHRY and CDR2 SYGVKD. The CDR3 numbers 14 amino acids, ends counted. The CDR3 sequence: CAISESSGTGGMVS.

This clonotype was picked up many times. The chain couples TRBV18 to TRBJ2-1; a possible D gene is TRBD2 (6 bases). This CDR3 is built from 15 residues. Trimming took off 6 bases at V and 0 bases at J, with 12 bases between the two ends. The germline V gene has CDR1 KGHSH and CDR2 LQKENI. As DNA, the CDR3 is TGTGCCAGCTCGTCGGGGGTTGTCTCCTACAATGAGCAGTTCTTC. This gives the protein CASSSGVVSYNEQFF.

This clonotype was recorded a few times. The chain couples TRBV20-1 to TRBJ1-5, with D unclear. Germline CDR1 is DFQATT and CDR2 is SNEGSKA (reference sequence). Trimming took 3 bases from V and 2 from J, leaving 11 bases between them. The CDR3 spans 14 residues. CDR3 protein: CSARELLGNQPQHF. The CDR3 DNA reads TGCAGTGCTAGGGAGTTGCTGGGCAATCAGCCCCAGCATTTT.

This clonotype is medium-sized (0.01 to 0.1%) by share. The genes are TRBV18 and TRBJ1-6; 8 bases align to TRBD1. Unmatched junction bases numbered 4, after V lost 4 bases and J lost 8 bases. Germline V gives CDR1 KGHSH, CDR2 LQKENI. The CDR3 has 14 residues. CDR3 in DNA: TGTGCCAGCTCACAAGGACAGGGCTATTCACCCCTCCACTTT. Encoded protein: CASSQGQGYSPLHF.